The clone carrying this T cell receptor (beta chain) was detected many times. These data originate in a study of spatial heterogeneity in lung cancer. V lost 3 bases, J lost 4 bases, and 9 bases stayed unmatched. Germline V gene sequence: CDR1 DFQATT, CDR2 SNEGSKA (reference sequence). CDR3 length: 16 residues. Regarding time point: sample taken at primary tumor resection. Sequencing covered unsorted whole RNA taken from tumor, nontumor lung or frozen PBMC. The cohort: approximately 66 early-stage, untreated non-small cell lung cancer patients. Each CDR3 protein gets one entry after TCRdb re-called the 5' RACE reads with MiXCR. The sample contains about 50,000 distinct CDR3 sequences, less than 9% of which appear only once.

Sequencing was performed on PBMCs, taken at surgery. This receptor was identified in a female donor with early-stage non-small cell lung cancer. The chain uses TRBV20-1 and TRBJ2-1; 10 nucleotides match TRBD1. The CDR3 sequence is CSASSLDRGSYNEQFF. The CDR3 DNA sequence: TGCAGTGCTAGCAGCTTGGACAGGGGGTCATACAATGAGCAGTTCTTC.